The 19 T cell receptor beta chains below were found in one sample sequenced in a study of Tregs in tolerant kidney transplant recipients. Clones were sequenced by immunoSEQ multiplex PCR, and TCRdb holds only the in-frame ones, with some missing. This table holds 20,000 to 25,000 clones, approximately 81% found once. Recipients received nonmyeloablative bone marrow transplants from related graft donors, with transient mixed chimerism. The input for sequencing was CD8+ T cells from blood (PBMCs), taken 6 months after the transplant. These receptors came from a human patient who received a combined kidney and bone marrow transplant. Part of the T cell pool may stem from the graft donor.

V and J are TRBV13 and TRBJ2-2; no firm D call. Germline V gene data show CDR1 as PRHDT and CDR2 as FYEKMQ (reference sequence). V lost 5 bases, J lost 3 bases, and 7 bases lay in between. The CDR3 is 13 residues long. The CDR3 reads CASSQFHTGELFF. In DNA form, the CDR3 reads TGTGCCAGCAGCCAATTTCACACCGGGGAGCTGTTTTTT.

V usage is TRBV28 and J usage is TRBJ2-2; 15 bases are shared with TRBD2. Germline CDR1 and CDR2: MDHEN and SYDVKM. The CDR3 loop spans 17 amino acids. V trimming: 6 bases; J trimming: 6 bases; junction bases outside the gene matches: 8. CDR3 residues: CASSNAGLAGGSGELFF. In DNA, the CDR3 is TGTGCCAGCAGCAATGCTGGACTAGCGGGGGGGTCCGGGGAGCTGTTTTTT.

The gene calls are TRBV27 and TRBJ2-5; D may be TRBD1 (5 bases). The length of the CDR3 is 14 residues. Trimming took off 6 bases at V and 1 base at J, with 12 bases between the two ends. In germline, CDR1 is MNHEY, CDR2 SMNVEV (reference sequence). The CDR3 sequence is CASSPVDSQETQYF. The CDR3 nucleotides are TGTGCCAGCAGCCCCGTCGACAGCCAAGAGACCCAGTACTTC.

In this sample, this clone turned up once. The V call is TRBV18, the J call TRBJ2-7; 9 bases match TRBD1. The CDR3 has 15 residues. The ends lost 5 bases at V and 2 bases at J; junction bases unmatched: 7. The V gene's germline CDR1 is KGHSH and CDR2 LQKENI. CDR3 amino acids: CASSEDRGRTYEQYF. Here the CDR3 DNA reads TGTGCCAGCTCAGAGGACAGGGGTAGAACCTACGAGCAGTACTTC.

This chain links TRBV19 with TRBJ1-1; no definite D call. The germline CDR1 and CDR2 sequences are LNHDA and SQIVND (reference sequence). Trimming cost V 1 base and J 0 bases, with 9 bases left between them. The CDR3 length is 15 residues. The CDR3 reads CASSIVFGMNTEAFF. As DNA, the CDR3 is TGTGCCAGTAGTATAGTATTCGGGATGAACACTGAAGCTTTCTTT.

V is TRBV7-9 and J is TRBJ2-1; no reliable D call. The germline V and J ends were trimmed by 1 base and 5 bases, with 9 bases remaining between them. This CDR3 region has 14 residues. CDR1 is SEHNR, CDR2 FQNEAQ, per germline (reference sequence). This CDR3 reads CASSLVLLNNEQFF. In DNA, the CDR3 is TGTGCCAGCAGCTTAGTACTGCTGAACAATGAGCAGTTCTTC.

This clone occurred once. The chain couples TRBV5-4 to TRBJ2-7, with D possibly matching TRBD1 (5 bases). This CDR3 comprises 14 residues. CDR1 SGHNT and CDR2 YYREEE come from the germline V gene (reference sequence). V lost 1 base and J lost 5, with 13 bases in between. CDR3 nucleotide sequence: TGTGCCAGCAGCTTGTTTCCGGACAAACACGAGCAGTACTTC. As protein: CASSLFPDKHEQYF.

CDR3 sequence: CAASGGAVDTGELFF. As DNA, the CDR3 is TGTGCCGCTAGCGGGGGGGCCGTCGACACCGGGGAGCTGTTTTTT. The V call is TRBV7-2, the J call TRBJ2-2, with TRBD2 matching over 12 bases. V lost 11 bases and J lost 3; bases outside the gene matches: 7. The CDR3 spans 15 residues. CDR1 SGHTA and CDR2 FQGNSA come from the germline V gene.

The chain combines TRBV7-6 with TRBJ2-5, with a weak D call TRBD2 (6 bases). With 1 base removed from V and 2 bases from J, the gap between germline ends came to 8 bases. From germline, CDR1 is SGHVS and CDR2 FNYEAQ. CDR3 length: 14 amino acids. CDR3: CASSLGGGQETQYF. The DNA for the CDR3 is TGTGCCAGCAGCTTAGGTGGGGGGCAAGAGACCCAGTACTTC. Drawing the rest from reference TRBV7-6 and TRBJ2-5, the complete variable domain is GAGVSQSPRYKVTKRGQDVALRCDPISGHVSLYWYRQALGQGPEFLTYFNYEAQQDKSGLPNDRFSAERPEGSISTLTIQRTEQRDSAMYRCASSLGGGQETQYFGPGTRLLVL.

The rearrangement links TRBV9 to TRBJ2-7, with 10 bases matching TRBD2. Trimming removed 4 bases from V and 5 bases from J; junction bases left unmatched: 6. Germline V gene data show CDR1 as SGDLS and CDR2 as YYNGEE. The CDR3 covers 14 residues. The CDR3 DNA is TGTGCCAGCAGCCCAGAACTAGCGGGAAACGAGCAGTACTTC. It yields the protein CASSPELAGNEQYF.

The V and J genes are TRBV19 and TRBJ2-1, with a weak D call TRBD1 (6 bases). Germline assignment: CDR1 LNHDA and CDR2 SQIVND (reference sequence). Trimming stripped 7 bases from V and 10 bases from J, with 17 bases between. There are 13 residues in the CDR3. CDR3 residues: CASNMAPGQEQFF. DNA of the CDR3: TGTGCCAGTAACATGGCCCCCGGACAGGAGCAGTTCTTC.

V gene TRBV4-2 combines with J gene TRBJ1-5, with TRBD1 identical over 9 bases. This CDR3 comprises 13 residues. Unmatched junction bases numbered 3, after V lost 5 bases and J lost 7 bases. Germline-derived CDR1 and CDR2 are LGHNA and YNFKEQ. CDR3: CASSGDREQPQHF. CDR3 nucleotides: TGTGCCAGCAGCGGGGACAGGGAACAGCCCCAGCATTTT.

The chain recombines TRBV6-1 with TRBJ1-1; TRBD1 matches at 10 bases. Germline lookup yields CDR1 MNHNS and CDR2 SASEGT. CDR3 size: 15 residues. After removal of 3 bases from V and 7 bases from J, the junction contained 8 bases not matched to a gene. The CDR3 reads CASSDGTGANVEAFF. CDR3 sequence (DNA): TGTGCCAGCAGTGACGGGACAGGGGCCAATGTTGAAGCTTTCTTT.

V usage is TRBV7-2 and J usage is TRBJ1-1, with TRBD1 matching 9 bases. Germline lookup yields CDR1 SGHTA and CDR2 FQGNSA. The CDR3 has 16 amino acids. V shed 3 bases and J 1 base; nucleotides not matched to a gene: 6. The CDR3 sequence: CASSFTGGGRNTEAFF. CDR3 DNA: TGTGCCAGCAGCTTTACAGGGGGCGGGAGGAACACTGAAGCTTTCTTT.

This chain links TRBV19 with TRBJ1-1; D is perhaps TRBD1 (6 bases). Trimming pared 10 bases from V and 5 bases from J, leaving 23 bases between. CDR3 length: 15 amino acids. CDR1 LNHDA and CDR2 SQIVND come from the germline V gene (reference sequence). The CDR3 is CATSKGGGSSTEAFF. The CDR3 DNA reads TGTGCCACCTCCAAAGGGGGGGGATCTTCGACTGAAGCTTTCTTT. The variable domain in full, with the rest retrieved from reference TRBV19 and TRBJ1-1, is DGGITQSPKYLFRKEGQNVTLSCEQNLNHDAMYWYRQDPGQGLRLIYYSQIVNDFQKGDIAEGYSVSREKKESFPLTVTSAQKNPTAFYLCATSKGGGSSTEAFFGQGTRLTVV.

This chain connects TRBV7-2 to TRBJ2-1; TRBD2 aligns across 15 bases. The germline gives CDR1 SGHTA, CDR2 FQGNSA. Trimming cost V 5 bases and J 7 bases; bases outside gene matches: 3. The CDR3 sequence is 15 residues long. The CDR3 sequence is CASSEGLAGGNEQFF. In DNA form, the CDR3 reads TGTGCCAGCAGCGAGGGACTAGCGGGGGGAAATGAGCAGTTCTTC. Looking up the rest from reference TRBV7-2 and TRBJ2-1 gives the full variable domain: GAGVSQSPSNKVTEKGKDVELRCDPISGHTALYWYRQSLGQGLEFLIYFQGNSAPDKSGLPSDRFSAERTGGSVSTLTIQRTQQEDSAVYLCASSEGLAGGNEQFFGPGTRLTVL.

CDR3: CASSTLNQGAFNYEQYF. CDR3 DNA: TGTGCCAGTAGTACTCTTAACCAGGGGGCCTTTAACTACGAGCAGTACTTC. The chain has TRBV19 and TRBJ2-7, with 8 bases identical to TRBD1. The germline V gene encodes CDR1 LNHDA and CDR2 SQIVND (reference sequence). V shed 4 bases and J 3 bases; nucleotides not matched to a gene: 14. CDR3 size: 17 residues.

This chain connects TRBV21-1 to TRBJ2-4; the D segment call TRBD2 is taken from the table without a DNA check. TRBV21-1 is an annotated pseudogene. The CDR3 runs 11 residues. The CDR3 coding sequence is TGTGCCAGCAGCGGACTAAACATTCAGTACTTC. It yields the protein CASSGLNIQYF.

The chain carries TRBV27 and TRBJ1-2; 8 bases line up with TRBD1. The ends lost 2 bases at V and 0 bases at J; junction bases unmatched: 8. The V gene's germline CDR1 is MNHEY and CDR2 SMNVEV (reference sequence). The CDR3 spans 17 residues. The CDR3 loop is CASSLLHGQGPNYGYTF. CDR3 sequence (DNA): TGTGCCAGCAGTTTACTCCACGGACAGGGACCTAACTATGGCTACACCTTC.